The T cell receptor beta chain described here comes from a study of T cell repertoires in aging, cancer and after chemotherapy (dated by TCRdb to between 2019 and 2020). Background on the whole study: Donors spanned six age groups from 30 or younger to 70 or older, with at least three individuals per group. In total, the full dataset held several million TCR reads. To look at immunoaging and at how T cells reconstitute after chemotherapy, the study profiled TCR beta repertoires in peripheral blood from both healthy donors and cancer patients. In the hematological group, the paired samples taken before and after chemotherapy came from chronic lymphocytic leukemia patients who were treated with regimens based on fludarabine or bendamustine. A cohort of 220 or so cancer patients (more than 90 with hematological and approximately 120 with solid cancers) was assembled, and 95 to 100 healthy donors were included as a reference group.

By its share of the sample, this clonotype is medium-sized (0.01 to 0.1%). Its antigen is still unknown. No base quality values were provided; no much bigger clone lies one nucleotide off. Its CDR3 holds 16 amino acids, cysteine through phenylalanine. Kept here is only the CDR3 DNA, which spans 48 bases and is read in frame from base 1. Looking up the germline V gene (reference sequence) yields CDR1 GTSNPN and CDR2 SVGIG. V loses 0 bases at its end and J loses 1 base; junction bases beyond the gene matches: 9. Genomic DNA extracted from peripheral blood, rather than sorted cells or RNA, was used as the source for amplification of TCR beta rearrangements. Using a mixed TRB-A/B primer pool, multiplex touch-down PCR amplified rearranged TRB sequences covering the V, D and J segments. Two consecutive PCR reactions with Phusion HS II polymerase added Illumina adapters and sample indices to the amplicons. After gel purification with the NucleoSpin Gel and PCR Clean-up kit, the amplicons were checked using Qubit and an Agilent 2100 Bioanalyzer. Sequencing of the libraries was done on an Illumina MiSeq with paired-end, single-indexed 600-cycle runs. As for the original processing: MiXCR versions 2.12 and 3.0.5 were used to process the TRB sequences. Each unique CDR3 nucleotide sequence was treated as one clone, and only productive sequences with two or more reads were kept. The repertoire metrics were Shannon diversity, evenness, clonality (calculated as one minus evenness), and diversity profiles parameterized by alpha from 0 to 5. Generation probabilities of clones in paired pre- and post-chemotherapy samples were computed with the IGoR algorithm. The public sequencing data were trimmed at Q25 with fastp and processed into clonotypes with MiXCR by TCRdb, which kept only in-frame beta chains. Under each unique CDR3 protein, matching rows form one entry showing the most common genes and DNA. TCRdb assigned the V and J calls; the authors' analysis was not used. Counted in this sample were 9,100 or so distinct CDR3 sequences; around a quarter of them appeared once. The ten largest clones take up less than 3.5% of the sample.

Paper-wide results and their limitations: Untreated patients with hematological or solid cancers showed significantly lower blood TCR diversity and higher clonality than age-matched healthy donors. Declining TCR diversity with age in healthy donors was mainly explained by loss of richness; in cancer patients, loss of evenness also contributed. According to the authors, the repertoire data do not allow conclusions to be drawn about immunological memory after chemotherapy. An increase in median generation probability over the chemotherapy interval was observed in both cancer cohorts, suggesting that the repertoire was reconstituted through rebound thymic output. Hematological cancer patients had infiltration of lymphoid organs, and this infiltration may itself impair thymic emigration or peripheral T cell expansion.

This chain is built from TRBV30 and TRBJ2-7; 7 of the junction bases match TRBD1. This receptor was obtained from a human donor with a blood cancer. Sequencing was carried out using blood. The sequence in DNA is TGTGCCTGGAGTGTACTTTCGACAGGGTCGTCCTACGAGCAGTACTTC. Protein translation: CAWSVLSTGSSYEQYF.